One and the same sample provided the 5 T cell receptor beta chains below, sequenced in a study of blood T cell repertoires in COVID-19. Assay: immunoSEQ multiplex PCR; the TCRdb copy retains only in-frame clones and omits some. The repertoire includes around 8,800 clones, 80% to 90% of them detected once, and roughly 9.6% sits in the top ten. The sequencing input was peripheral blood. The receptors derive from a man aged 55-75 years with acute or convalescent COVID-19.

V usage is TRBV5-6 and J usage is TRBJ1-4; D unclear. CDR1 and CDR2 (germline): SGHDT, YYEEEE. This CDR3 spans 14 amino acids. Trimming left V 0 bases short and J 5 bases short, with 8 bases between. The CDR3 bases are TGTGCCAGCAGCTTGGGACCGACAAATGAAAAACTGTTTTTT. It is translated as CASSLGPTNEKLFF.

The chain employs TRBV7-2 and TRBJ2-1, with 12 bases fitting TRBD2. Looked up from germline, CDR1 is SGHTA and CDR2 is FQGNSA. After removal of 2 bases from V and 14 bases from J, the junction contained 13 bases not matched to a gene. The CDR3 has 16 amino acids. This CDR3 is CASSLFPASGGGNKFF. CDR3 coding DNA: TGTGCCAGCAGCTTATTCCCGGCTAGCGGGGGGGGTAATAAGTTCTTC.

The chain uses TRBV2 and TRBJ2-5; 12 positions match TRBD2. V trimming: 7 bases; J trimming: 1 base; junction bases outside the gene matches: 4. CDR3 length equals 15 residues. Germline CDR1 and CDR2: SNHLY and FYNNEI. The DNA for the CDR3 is TGTGCCAGCACCGGGACTAGCGGGCTCCAAGAGACCCAGTACTTC. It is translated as CASTGTSGLQETQYF.

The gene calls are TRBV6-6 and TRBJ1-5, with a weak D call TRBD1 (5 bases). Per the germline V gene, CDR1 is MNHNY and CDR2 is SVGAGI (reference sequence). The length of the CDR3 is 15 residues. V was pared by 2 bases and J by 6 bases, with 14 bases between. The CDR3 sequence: CASSYGAAGGQPQHF. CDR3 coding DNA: TGTGCCAGCAGTTACGGGGCAGCGGGAGGTCAGCCCCAGCATTTT.

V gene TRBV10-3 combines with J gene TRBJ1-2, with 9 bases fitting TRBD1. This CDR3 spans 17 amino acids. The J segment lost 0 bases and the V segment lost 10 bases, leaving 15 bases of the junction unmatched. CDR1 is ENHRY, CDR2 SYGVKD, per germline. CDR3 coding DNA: TGTGCCACCCGGGACAGGGCTGCTGGCCTTACTAACTATGGCTACACCTTC. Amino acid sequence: CATRDRAAGLTNYGYTF.